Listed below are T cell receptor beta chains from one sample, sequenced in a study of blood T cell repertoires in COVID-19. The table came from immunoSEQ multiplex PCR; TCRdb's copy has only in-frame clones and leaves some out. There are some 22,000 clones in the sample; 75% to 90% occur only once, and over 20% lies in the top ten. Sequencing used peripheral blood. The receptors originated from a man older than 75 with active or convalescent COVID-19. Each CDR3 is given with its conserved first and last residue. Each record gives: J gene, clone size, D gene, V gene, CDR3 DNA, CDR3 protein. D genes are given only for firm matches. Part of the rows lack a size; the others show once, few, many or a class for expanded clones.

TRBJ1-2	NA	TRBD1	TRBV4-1	TGCGCCAGCAGCCAGAGCCCGACAGGGGGCAACTATGGCTACACCTTC	CASSQSPTGGNYGYTF
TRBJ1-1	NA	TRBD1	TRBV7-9	TGTGCCAGCAGCCCACAGGGGTCAGTGAACACTGAAGCTTTCTTT	CASSPQGSVNTEAFF
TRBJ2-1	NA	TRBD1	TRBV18	TGTGCCAGCTCACCCGGGACCTTTGCAGGGGGCAATGAGCAGTTCTTC	CASSPGTFAGGNEQFF
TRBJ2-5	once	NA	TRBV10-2	TGCGCCAGCGGCTTTCTGGAGACCCAGTACTTC	CASGFLETQYF
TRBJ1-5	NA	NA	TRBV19	TGTGCCAGTAGTATAGTCGGGGGGGGGCACAATCAGCCCCAGCATTTT	CASSIVGGGHNQPQHF
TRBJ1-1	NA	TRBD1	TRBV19	TGTGCCAGTAGCCGGACAGGGAGAGCTTTCTTT	CASSRTGRAFF
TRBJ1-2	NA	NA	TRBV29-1	TGCAGCGCCTTGAATCGTCCAGGTCGCTACACCTTC	CSALNRPGRYTF
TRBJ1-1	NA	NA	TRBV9	TGTGCCAGCAGCGTAGCTGGGGGGAGGGGGACTGAAGCTTTCTTT	CASSVAGGRGTEAFF
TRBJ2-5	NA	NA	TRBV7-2	TGTGCCAGCAGCTTAGGGAGGGGCCCACAAGAGACCCAGTACTTC	CASSLGRGPQETQYF
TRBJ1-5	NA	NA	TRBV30	TGTGCCTGGACCGTCAACAGGAGGGATCAGCCCCAGCATTTT	CAWTVNRRDQPQHF
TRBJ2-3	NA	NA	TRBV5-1	TGCGCCAGCAGCGAGGGACTAGGGGGCCCAGATACGCAGTATTTT	CASSEGLGGPDTQYF
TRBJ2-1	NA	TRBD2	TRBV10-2	TGCGCCAGCAGACCGGGGAGGGGCAATGAGCAGTTCTTC	CASRPGRGNEQFF
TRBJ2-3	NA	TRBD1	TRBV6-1	TGTGCCAGCAGTGAGGGACAGGGAGGGGCAGATACGCAGTATTTT	CASSEGQGGADTQYF
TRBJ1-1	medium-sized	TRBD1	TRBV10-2	TGCGCCAGCAGTGGTAACCCGGGACAGGGATCTCGGAGGAGTGAAGCTTTCTTT	CASSGNPGQGSRRSEAFF
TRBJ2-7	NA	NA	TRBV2	TGTGCCAGCAGATGGCAGGTCTCCTACGAGCAGTACTTC	CASRWQVSYEQYF
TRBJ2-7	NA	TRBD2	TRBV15	TGTGCCACCAGCAGAGGACTAGCGGGGAGGAGCTCCTACGAGCAGTACTTC	CATSRGLAGRSSYEQYF
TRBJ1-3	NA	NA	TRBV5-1	TGCGCCAGCAGCTTGGGTACTGGAAACACCATATATTTT	CASSLGTGNTIYF
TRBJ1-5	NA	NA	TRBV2	TGTGCCTGCGCCGGGACTGAAAATCAGCCCCAGCATTTT	CACAGTENQPQHF
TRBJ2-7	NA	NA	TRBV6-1	TGTGCCAGCAGTGAAGCGGCCAGCGGTTTCTACGAGCAGTACTTC	CASSEAASGFYEQYF
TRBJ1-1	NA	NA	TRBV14	TGTGCCAGCAGCCAACCATGGCGGGGGGATCACACTGAAGCTTTCTTT	CASSQPWRGDHTEAFF